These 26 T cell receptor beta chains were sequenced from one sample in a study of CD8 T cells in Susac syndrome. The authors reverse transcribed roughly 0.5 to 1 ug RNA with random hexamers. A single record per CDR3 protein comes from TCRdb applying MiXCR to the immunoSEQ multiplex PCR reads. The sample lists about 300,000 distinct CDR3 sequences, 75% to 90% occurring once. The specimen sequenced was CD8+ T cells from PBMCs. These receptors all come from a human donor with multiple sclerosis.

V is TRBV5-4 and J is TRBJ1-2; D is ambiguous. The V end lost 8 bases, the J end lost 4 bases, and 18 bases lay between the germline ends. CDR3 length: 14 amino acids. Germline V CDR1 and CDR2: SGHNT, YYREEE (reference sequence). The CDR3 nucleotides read TGTGCCAGTACCGGCGCTCCGCGGGGCTATGGCTACACCTTC. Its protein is CASTGAPRGYGYTF.

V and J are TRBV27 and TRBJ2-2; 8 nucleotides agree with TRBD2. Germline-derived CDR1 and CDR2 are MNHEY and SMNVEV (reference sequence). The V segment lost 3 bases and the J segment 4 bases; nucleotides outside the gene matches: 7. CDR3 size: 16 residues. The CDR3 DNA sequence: TGTGCCAGCAGTTTCACCGGGGGGGCGTCCACCGGGGAGCTGTTTTTT. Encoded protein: CASSFTGGASTGELFF.

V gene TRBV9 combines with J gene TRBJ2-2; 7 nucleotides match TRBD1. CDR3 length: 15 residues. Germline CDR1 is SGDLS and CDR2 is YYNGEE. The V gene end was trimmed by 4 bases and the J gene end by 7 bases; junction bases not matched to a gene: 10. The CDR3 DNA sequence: TGTGCCAGCAGCTCCTTCACAGGGGCGGGCGGGGAGCTGTTTTTT. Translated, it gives CASSSFTGAGGELFF.

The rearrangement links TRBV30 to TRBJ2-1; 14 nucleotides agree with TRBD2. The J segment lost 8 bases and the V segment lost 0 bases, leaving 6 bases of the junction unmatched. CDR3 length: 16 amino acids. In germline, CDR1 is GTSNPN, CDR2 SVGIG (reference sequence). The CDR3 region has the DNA TGTGCCTGGAGTGTCCCGGGGACTAGCGGGAGTGATGAGCAGTTCTTC. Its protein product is CAWSVPGTSGSDEQFF. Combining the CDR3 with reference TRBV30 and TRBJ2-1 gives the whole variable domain SQTIHQWPATLVQPVGSPLSLECTVEGTSNPNLYWYRQAAGRGLQLLFYSVGIGQISSEVPQNLSASRPQDRQFILSSKKLLLSDSGFYLCAWSVPGTSGSDEQFFGPGTRLTVL.

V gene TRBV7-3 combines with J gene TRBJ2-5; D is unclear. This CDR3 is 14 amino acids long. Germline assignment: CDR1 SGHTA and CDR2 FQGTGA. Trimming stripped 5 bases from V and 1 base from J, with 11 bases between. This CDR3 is CASSPGWGQETQYF. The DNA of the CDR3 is TGTGCCAGCAGCCCAGGTTGGGGCCAAGAGACCCAGTACTTC. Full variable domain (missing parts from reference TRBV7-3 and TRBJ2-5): GAGVSQTPSNKVTEKGKYVELRCDPISGHTALYWYRQSLGQGPEFLIYFQGTGAADDSGLPNDRFFAVRPEGSVSTLKIQRTERGDSAVYLCASSPGWGQETQYFGPGTRLLVL.

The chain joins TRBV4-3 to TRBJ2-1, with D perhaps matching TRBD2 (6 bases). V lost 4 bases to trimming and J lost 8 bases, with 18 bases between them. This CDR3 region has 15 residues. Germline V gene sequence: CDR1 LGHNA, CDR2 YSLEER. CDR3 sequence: CASSPRDSVGDEQFF. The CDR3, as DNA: TGCGCCAGCAGCCCCCGGGACTCCGTTGGTGATGAGCAGTTCTTC.

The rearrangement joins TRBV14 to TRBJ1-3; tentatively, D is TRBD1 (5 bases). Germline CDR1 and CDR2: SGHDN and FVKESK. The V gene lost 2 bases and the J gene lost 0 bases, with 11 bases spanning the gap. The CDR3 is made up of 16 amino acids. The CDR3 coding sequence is TGTGCCAGCAGCCAACCAGGGACCCTCTCTGGAAACACCATATATTTT. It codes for CASSQPGTLSGNTIYF.

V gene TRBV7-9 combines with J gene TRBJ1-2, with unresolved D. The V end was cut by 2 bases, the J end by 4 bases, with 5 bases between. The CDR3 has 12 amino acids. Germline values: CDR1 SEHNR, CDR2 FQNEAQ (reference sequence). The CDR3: CASSLWSYGYTF. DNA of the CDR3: TGTGCCAGCAGCTTATGGAGCTATGGCTACACCTTC.

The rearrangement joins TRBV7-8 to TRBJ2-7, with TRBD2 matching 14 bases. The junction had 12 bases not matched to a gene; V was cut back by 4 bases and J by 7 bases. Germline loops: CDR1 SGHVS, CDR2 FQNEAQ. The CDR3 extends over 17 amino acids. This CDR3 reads CASSWGLAGVSSEEQYF. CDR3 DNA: TGTGCCAGCAGCTGGGGACTAGCGGGAGTGTCATCGGAGGAGCAGTACTTC.

The CDR3 DNA is TGTGCCAGCTACGGAAACACCATATATTTT. This encodes CASYGNTIYF. This chain links TRBV12-3 or TRBV12-4 with TRBJ1-3; D gene unclear. V lost 8 bases and J lost 4, with 3 bases in between. There are 10 residues in the CDR3.

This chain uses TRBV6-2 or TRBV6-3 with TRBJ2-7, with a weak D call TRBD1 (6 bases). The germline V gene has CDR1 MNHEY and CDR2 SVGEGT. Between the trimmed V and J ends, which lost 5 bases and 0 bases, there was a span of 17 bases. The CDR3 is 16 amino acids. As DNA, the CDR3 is TGTGCCAGCAGTCAACCGCCACAGGGTTTCTCCTACGAGCAGTACTTC. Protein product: CASSQPPQGFSYEQYF.

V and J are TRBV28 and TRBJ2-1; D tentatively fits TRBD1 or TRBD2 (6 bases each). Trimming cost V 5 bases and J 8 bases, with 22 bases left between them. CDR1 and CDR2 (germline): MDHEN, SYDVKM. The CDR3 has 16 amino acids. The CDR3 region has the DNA TGTGCCAGCAGTGCTCTCAAGATACGGGGGCCCGATGAGCAGTTCTTC. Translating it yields CASSALKIRGPDEQFF.

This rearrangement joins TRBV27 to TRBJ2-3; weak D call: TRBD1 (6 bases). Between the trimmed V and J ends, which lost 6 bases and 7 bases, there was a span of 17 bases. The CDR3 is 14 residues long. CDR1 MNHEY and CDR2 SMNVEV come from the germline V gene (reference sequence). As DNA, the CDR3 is TGTGCCAGCAGGCCGGGACACCTAGGTAATACGCAGTATTTT. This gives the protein CASRPGHLGNTQYF.

CDR3 residues: CSVVPGSNQPQHF. The CDR3 coding sequence is TGCAGCGTTGTCCCAGGCAGCAATCAGCCCCAGCATTTT. The rearrangement links TRBV29-1 to TRBJ1-5; D remains unclear. The CDR3 totals 13 residues. Germline CDR1 is SQVTM and CDR2 is ANQGSEA. V was cut by 4 bases and J by 1 base, with 8 bases left in between.

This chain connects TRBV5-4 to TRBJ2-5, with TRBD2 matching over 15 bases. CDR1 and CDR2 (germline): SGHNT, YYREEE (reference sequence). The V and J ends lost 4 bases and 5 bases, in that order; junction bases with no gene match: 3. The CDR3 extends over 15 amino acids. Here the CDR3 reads CASSGTSGGFETQYF. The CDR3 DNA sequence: TGTGCCAGCAGCGGGACTAGCGGGGGGTTTGAGACCCAGTACTTC. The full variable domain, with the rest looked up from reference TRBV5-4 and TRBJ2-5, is ETGVTQSPTHLIKTRGQQVTLRCSSQSGHNTVSWYQQALGQGPQFIFQYYREEENGRGNFPPRFSGLQFPNYSSELNVNALELDDSALYLCASSGTSGGFETQYFGPGTRLLVL.

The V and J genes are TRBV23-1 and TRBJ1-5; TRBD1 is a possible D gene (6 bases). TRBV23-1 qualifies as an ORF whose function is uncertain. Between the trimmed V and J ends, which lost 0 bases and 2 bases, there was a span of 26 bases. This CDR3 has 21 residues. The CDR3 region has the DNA TGCGCCAGCAGTCAATCCAACCGGGGCAGGGGACTCCGTAATGGCAATCAGCCCCAGCATTTT. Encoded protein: CASSQSNRGRGLRNGNQPQHF.

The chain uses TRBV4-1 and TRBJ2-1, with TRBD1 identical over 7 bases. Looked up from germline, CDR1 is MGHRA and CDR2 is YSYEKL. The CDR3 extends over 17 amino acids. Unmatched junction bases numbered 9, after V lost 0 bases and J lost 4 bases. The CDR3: CASSQDDGRGWYNEQFF. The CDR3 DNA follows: TGCGCCAGCAGCCAAGATGACGGCAGGGGGTGGTACAATGAGCAGTTCTTC.

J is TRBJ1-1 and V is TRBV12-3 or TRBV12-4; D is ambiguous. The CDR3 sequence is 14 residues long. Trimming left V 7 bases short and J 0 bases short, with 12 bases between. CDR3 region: CASTPRRLNTEAFF. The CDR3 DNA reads TGTGCCAGCACCCCGCGGAGGCTGAACACTGAAGCTTTCTTT.

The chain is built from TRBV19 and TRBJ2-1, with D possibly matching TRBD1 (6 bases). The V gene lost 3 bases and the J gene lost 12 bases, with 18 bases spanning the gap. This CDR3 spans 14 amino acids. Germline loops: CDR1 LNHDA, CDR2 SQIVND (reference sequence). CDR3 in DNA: TGTGCCAGTAGTATCTCTAGGGCCATGACAGGGCAGTTCTTC. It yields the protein CASSISRAMTGQFF. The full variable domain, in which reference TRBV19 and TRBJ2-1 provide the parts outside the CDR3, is DGGITQSPKYLFRKEGQNVTLSCEQNLNHDAMYWYRQDPGQGLRLIYYSQIVNDFQKGDIAEGYSVSREKKESFPLTVTSAQKNPTAFYLCASSISRAMTGQFFGPGTRLTVL.

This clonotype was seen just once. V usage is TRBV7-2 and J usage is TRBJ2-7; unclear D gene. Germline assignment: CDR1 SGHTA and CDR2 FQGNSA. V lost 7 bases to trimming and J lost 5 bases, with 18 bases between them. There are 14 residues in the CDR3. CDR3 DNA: TGTGCCAGCAACCTAGGGTACGGGTTCAACGAGCAGTACTTC. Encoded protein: CASNLGYGFNEQYF.

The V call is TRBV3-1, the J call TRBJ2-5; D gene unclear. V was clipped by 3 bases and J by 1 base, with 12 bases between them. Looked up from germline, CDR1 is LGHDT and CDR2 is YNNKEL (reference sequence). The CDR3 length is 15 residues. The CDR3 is CASSQMSGLQETQYF. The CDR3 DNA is TGTGCCAGCAGCCAGATGTCCGGCCTCCAAGAGACCCAGTACTTC.

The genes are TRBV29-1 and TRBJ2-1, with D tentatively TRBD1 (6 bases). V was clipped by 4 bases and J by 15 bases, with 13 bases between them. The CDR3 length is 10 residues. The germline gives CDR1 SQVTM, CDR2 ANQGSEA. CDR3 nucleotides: TGCAGCGTTGTTTCAGGGGTTTGGTTCTTC. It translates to CSVVSGVWFF.

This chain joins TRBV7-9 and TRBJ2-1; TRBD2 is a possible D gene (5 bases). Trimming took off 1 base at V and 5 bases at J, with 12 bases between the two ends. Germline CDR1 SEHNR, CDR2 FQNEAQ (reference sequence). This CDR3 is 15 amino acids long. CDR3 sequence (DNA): TGTGCCAGCAGCTTAGTAGCAACCGGGGACAATGAGCAGTTCTTC. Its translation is CASSLVATGDNEQFF. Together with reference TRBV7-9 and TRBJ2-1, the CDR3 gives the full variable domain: DTGVSQNPRHKITKRGQNVTFRCDPISEHNRLYWYRQTLGQGPEFLTYFQNEAQLEKSRLLSDRFSAERPKGSFSTLEIQRTEQGDSAMYLCASSLVATGDNEQFFGPGTRLTVL.

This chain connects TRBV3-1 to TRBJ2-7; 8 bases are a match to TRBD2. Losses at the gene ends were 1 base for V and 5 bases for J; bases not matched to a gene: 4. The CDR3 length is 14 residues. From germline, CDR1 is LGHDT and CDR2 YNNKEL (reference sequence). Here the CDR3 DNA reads TGTGCCAGCAGCCAAGTCGGGACTAGTGACGAGCAGTACTTC. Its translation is CASSQVGTSDEQYF.

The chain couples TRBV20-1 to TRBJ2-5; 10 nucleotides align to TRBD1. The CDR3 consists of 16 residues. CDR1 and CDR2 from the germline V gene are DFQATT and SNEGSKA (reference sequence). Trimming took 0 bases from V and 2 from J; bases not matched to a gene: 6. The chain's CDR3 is CSAREPGTGVQETQYF. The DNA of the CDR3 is TGCAGTGCTAGAGAACCCGGGACAGGGGTACAAGAGACCCAGTACTTC.

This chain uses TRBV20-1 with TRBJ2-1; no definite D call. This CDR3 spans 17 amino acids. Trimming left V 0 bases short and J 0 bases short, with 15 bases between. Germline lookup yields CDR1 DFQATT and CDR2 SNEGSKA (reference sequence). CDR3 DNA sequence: TGCAGTGCTAGAGATTCCTATAGCACCCTCTCCTACAATGAGCAGTTCTTC. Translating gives CSARDSYSTLSYNEQFF.